This T cell receptor beta chain was identified in a study of T cell responses to AZD1222 COVID-19 vaccine. The CDR3 covers 15 residues. Germline CDR1 and CDR2: SGHNT and YYREEE (reference sequence). Losses at the gene ends were 1 base for V and 3 bases for J; bases not matched to a gene: 1. Profiled with immunoSEQ multiplex PCR; TCRdb holds only in-frame clones, not every one. The sample records some 130,000 clones, 70% to 90% being singletons. The sample in question was peripheral blood, obtained on day 0 of AZD1222 vaccination. The clonotype originates from an adult in good health. This rearrangement joins TRBV5-4 to TRBJ2-5; 12 nucleotides match TRBD2. This chain's CDR3 is CASSLRLAGEETQYF. For the CDR3, the DNA is TGTGCCAGCAGCTTGAGACTAGCGGGGGAAGAGACCCAGTACTTC.